This T cell receptor beta chain is drawn from a study of blood T cell repertoires in COVID-19. Study information: Material from acute and convalescent COVID-19 was sourced from the United States, Italy and Spain.

The V segment lost 6 bases and the J segment 4 bases; nucleotides outside the gene matches: 10. Per germline, CDR1 SNHLY and CDR2 FYNNEI. This CDR3 comprises 15 residues. Authors' processing steps: Reference gene primer amplification in the assay estimated nucleated cell counts. Assay: immunoSEQ multiplex PCR; the TCRdb copy retains only in-frame clones and omits some. V, J and clone size are those of that table, while D and trimming were read from the DNA. The sample contains roughly 130,000 clones, roughly 84% of which appear only once. The gene calls are TRBV2 and TRBJ2-5; 8 bases agree with TRBD1. The clonotype comes from a woman aged 25 to 39 who had recovered from COVID-19. The material sequenced was peripheral blood. The CDR3 spells CASSFQGQGGETQYF. The CDR3 bases are TGTGCCAGCAGCTTTCAAGGACAGGGAGGAGAGACCCAGTACTTC.